This T cell receptor beta chain was recovered during a study of OX40 agonist ivuxolimab in advanced cancers. General study findings and limits: More expanded clones were seen, on average, in CD8+ T cells than in CD4+.

Measured with immunoSEQ multiplex PCR; TCRdb has only the in-frame clones, and not every one. There are more than 65,000 clones in the sample; roughly 84% occur only once, and about 1.1% lies in the top ten. This clone has just one count. Its antigen is unknown. Trimming shortened V by 2 bases and J by 3 bases, and 14 bases separated the two germline ends. The CDR3 has 15 residues. Germline loops: CDR1 MNHEY, CDR2 SVGAGI. V and J are TRBV6-5 and TRBJ2-7; D perhaps matches TRBD1 (6 bases). The sequencing here drew on CD4+ or CD8+ T cells sorted from blood, taken in a trial of the OX40 agonist ivuxolimab. The receptor was isolated from an adult with an advanced solid tumor such as melanoma, head and neck, liver or kidney cancer. The CDR3 region has the DNA TGTGCCAGCAGTTACCGAGGGACATCTATCTACGAGCAGTACTTC. Its translation: CASSYRGTSIYEQYF.